This is a list of T cell receptor beta chains from one sample in a study of regulatory T cells in long-lasting Graves disease. From the multiplex PCR reads, TCRdb called clonotypes with MiXCR, one entry per CDR3 protein. In the table there are roughly 420,000 distinct CDR3 sequences, 15% to 17% of which are singletons. The starting material was peripheral blood mononuclear cells (PBMCs), obtained at new diagnosis, from a patient treated with antithyroid drugs. Source of these receptors: a female donor with Graves disease. Both conserved end residues are part of each CDR3. D genes are given only for firm matches. The size entry is marked missing in some rows and otherwise reads once, few, many or a size class.

>NA|TRBV7-9|NA|TRBJ2-7
TGTACCAGCAGCCCAGGTCTTTCCTACGAGCAGTACTTC
CTSSPGLSYEQYF
>NA|TRBV20-1|few|TRBJ1-1
TGCAGTGCTAGAGCCCATATGAACACTGAAGCTTTCTTT
CSARAHMNTEAFF
>NA|TRBV9|many|TRBJ1-4
TGTGCCAGCAGCGTAGGACAGGCGGACTATAATGAAAAACTGTTTTTT
CASSVGQADYNEKLFF
>NA|TRBV6-1|NA|TRBJ1-1
TGTGCCAGCAGTACTTCAGGGTGGGGGAGCACTGAAGCTTTCTTT
CASSTSGWGSTEAFF
>NA|TRBV20-1|many|TRBJ2-1
TGCAGTGCTAGACACCCCGGTCGCCTTTACAATGAGCAGTTCTTC
CSARHPGRLYNEQFF
>TRBD1|TRBV12-3/TRBV12-4|many|TRBJ2-7
TGTGCCAGCAGTCAAACCGGGACAGGGTCATCCGAGCAGTACTTC
CASSQTGTGSSEQYF
>NA|TRBV10-3|many|TRBJ1-5
TGTGCCATCAGTGAAGGGAAGGGGTGGGGGTATAGCAATCAGCCCCAGCATTTT
CAISEGKGWGYSNQPQHF
>TRBD1|TRBV2|many|TRBJ2-7
TGTGCCAGCAGTCCGGGACAGATTAACATCGAGCAGTACTTC
CASSPGQINIEQYF
>TRBD1|TRBV12-3/TRBV12-4|many|TRBJ2-2
TGTGCCAGCAGCCCACAATCCTTGACAGGGGCCGGGGAGCTGTTTTTT
CASSPQSLTGAGELFF
>TRBD2|TRBV5-6|many|TRBJ2-7
TGTGCCAGCAGCTTGGTTAGCGGGGACGAGCAGTACTTC
CASSLVSGDEQYF
>TRBD1|TRBV6-1|few|TRBJ1-5
TGTGCCAGCAGTCCGTTCCAGGGGGTTGGGCAGCCCCAGCATTTT
CASSPFQGVGQPQHF
>TRBD1|TRBV5-1|many|TRBJ1-5
TGCGCCAGCAGCCCGCCCCCTACCTTGACAGGGGGCGGTCAGCCCCAGCATTTT
CASSPPPTLTGGGQPQHF
>NA|TRBV29-1|NA|TRBJ1-1
TGCAGCGTTGAAGATCAAAACAGAGTGAACACTGAAGCTTTCTTT
CSVEDQNRVNTEAFF
>TRBD1|TRBV20-1|few|TRBJ1-3
TGCAGTGCTCCCCAGGACAGGGAAGTCGAGGGAAACACCATATATTTT
CSAPQDREVEGNTIYF
>NA|TRBV18|NA|TRBJ2-7
TGTGCCAGCTCCTTTATGGGGGATCCCCCCTACGAGCAGTACTTC
CASSFMGDPPYEQYF
>NA|TRBV4-3|NA|TRBJ2-3
TGCGCCAGCAGCCAAGACCCCGCAGGGAACTTTCGGGATACGCAGTATTTT
CASSQDPAGNFRDTQYF
>NA|TRBV4-2|few|TRBJ1-5
TGTGCCAGCAGCCAAGATTATTTGGCCGCACAGCCCCAGCATTTT
CASSQDYLAAQPQHF
>NA|TRBV6-1|NA|TRBJ2-3
TGTGCCAGCAGACGGGGGCTCACAGATACGCAGTATTTT
CASRRGLTDTQYF
>NA|TRBV10-1|many|TRBJ1-1
TGCGCCAGCAGTTCAACACAGGGCACTGAAGCTTTCTTT
CASSSTQGTEAFF
>NA|TRBV27|few|TRBJ2-7
TGTGCCAGCAGTTTCCTTTTCACGGACTACCCACCGTGCGAGCAGTACTTC
CASSFLFTDYPPCEQYF
>NA|TRBV12-5|many|TRBJ1-1
TGTGCTAGTGGTTCCAGGGCGGGGAATACTGAAGCTTTCTTT
CASGSRAGNTEAFF
>NA|TRBV24-1|few|TRBJ2-7
TGTACCACCAGTGACCCCTCCTTC
CTTSDPSF
>TRBD2|TRBV29-1|many|TRBJ2-1
TGCAGCGAGAGAGCGGGAGTAATCGACAATGAGCAGTTCTTC
CSERAGVIDNEQFF
>NA|TRBV4-3|many|TRBJ1-3
TGCGCCAGCAGCCAATCCGGGGGGGGAGGAAACACCATATATTTT
CASSQSGGGGNTIYF
>TRBD1|TRBV7-3|many|TRBJ1-1
TGTGCCAGACAACCAGGGGGCAACACTGAAGCTTTCTTT
CARQPGGNTEAFF
>NA|TRBV3-1|many|TRBJ2-3
TGTGCCAGCAGCCAACCAACTAGAGGGCCAGATACGCAGTATTTT
CASSQPTRGPDTQYF
>TRBD2|TRBV5-4|NA|TRBJ2-3
TGTGCCAGCAGCGCGGGGGGGGCAAGGACAGATACGCAGTATTTT
CASSAGGARTDTQYF
>TRBD1|TRBV20-1|many|TRBJ2-3
TGCAGTGCACTGGACAGGGGGCTTTCTAGCACAGATACGCAGTATTTT
CSALDRGLSSTDTQYF
>TRBD2|TRBV9|many|TRBJ2-7
TGTGCCAGCAGCGCGGGACTAGTGGGATACGAGCAGTACTTC
CASSAGLVGYEQYF
>NA|TRBV10-3|many|TRBJ2-3
TGTGCCATCAGTGAGTCGGCAGGGGGCACAGATACGCAGTATTTT
CAISESAGGTDTQYF
>TRBD1|TRBV29-1|NA|TRBJ1-1
TGCAGCACATGGACAGGTTTGAACACTGAAGCTTTCTTT
CSTWTGLNTEAFF
>NA|TRBV24-1|many|TRBJ2-2
TGTGCCACCTGTAGGAGTAGCGGGAACACCGGGGAGCTGTTTTTT
CATCRSSGNTGELFF
>TRBD2|TRBV5-5|many|TRBJ2-3
TGTGCCAGCAGCTTGCCCCTAGCGGGGGCCACAGATACGCAGTATTTT
CASSLPLAGATDTQYF
>TRBD1|TRBV28|many|TRBJ1-1
TGTGCCAGCAGCCAGACAGGGGGAGGGAACACTGAAGCTTTCTTT
CASSQTGGGNTEAFF
>NA|TRBV12-3/TRBV12-4|many|TRBJ2-3
TGTGCCAGCAGTTTCCTTCGGGCGGGGTTGGTCACAGATACGCAGTATTTT
CASSFLRAGLVTDTQYF